A single sample gave rise to the 15 T cell receptor beta chains below, sequenced in a study of tumor and adjacent non-tumor tissue in lung cancer. RNA was extracted from bulk tissue without any cell sorting. TCRbeta libraries were built with three rounds of nested PCR, modified from ARM-PCR. TCRdb independently ran MiXCR on the multiplex PCR reads; one entry per CDR3 protein. The sample has approximately 76,000 distinct CDR3 sequences, less than 75% seen once; the top ten hold roughly 12%. Sequencing was done on a sample of lung tumor tissue. These receptor sequences come from a woman between 70 and 85 years old with non-small cell lung cancer.

With respect to this clonotype: Given a much more abundant clone one base away, this may be a read error. The genes are TRBV28 and TRBJ1-5; weak D call: TRBD1 (6 bases). CDR1 and CDR2 (germline): MDHEN, SYDVKM. CDR3 length: 15 amino acids. The CDR3 bases are TGTGCCAGCAGCCCACCGAGGGGGAGCAATAAGCCCCAGCATTTT. It codes for CASSPPRGSNKPQHF.

The J gene is TRBJ2-3, the V gene TRBV6-1; D assignment may be TRBD1 or TRBD2 (5 bases each). Germline assignment: CDR1 MNHNS and CDR2 SASEGT. The CDR3 is made up of 14 amino acids. The V and J ends lost 6 bases and 4 bases respectively, with 14 bases between them. The CDR3 sequence: CASSERGIPDTQYF. CDR3 in DNA: TGTGCCAGCAGCGAACGGGGCATCCCAGATACGCAGTATTTT.

As to this clonotype: No conserved phenylalanine or tryptophan is present at the end of the CDR3, so a read error is the likely explanation. Because the CDR3's place on the DNA is in doubt, the DNA is left out and the CDR3 is given as listed by TCRdb. V usage is TRBV29-1 and J usage is TRBJ2-7. CDR1 and CDR2 from the germline V gene are SQVTM and ANQGSEA. Inclusive of both ends, the CDR3 amounts to 14 amino acids. The CDR3 protein is CSVTTPRSSYEHYS.

The chain links TRBV12-3 or TRBV12-4 to TRBJ1-4; D call uncertain. This CDR3 is 16 amino acids long. The V end lost 5 bases, the J end lost 7 bases, and 20 bases lay between the germline ends. The CDR3 DNA reads TGTGCCAGCAGTCAGAGACAAGGCCGCTCCTCTGAAAAACTGTTTTTT. This translates into CASSQRQGRSSEKLFF.

The rearrangement links TRBV6-1 to TRBJ1-5; a possible D gene is TRBD1 (6 bases). Gene TRBJ2-3 matches the end of the DNA better, so the J call may be wrong. The CDR3 has 15 residues. The germline V gene has CDR1 MNHNS and CDR2 SASEGT. The CDR3 region has the DNA TGTGCTAACAGTGACTTTCACAGGGACCCAGGGCCCCAGTATTTT. Translating gives CANSDFHRDPGPQYF.

Comment on this clonotype: An end of the junction differs from the germline gene, which may be a read error. The CDR3 spells CSARNRGLADAFF. The CDR3 bases are TGCAGTGCTAGAAACAGGGGGCTCGCTGATGCTTTCTTT. The rearrangement links TRBV20-1 to TRBJ1-1; 9 bases agree with TRBD1. The CDR3 totals 13 residues. Germline lookup yields CDR1 DFQATT and CDR2 SNEGSKA (reference sequence).

This clonotype has a single count. This likely comes from a read error, as the CDR3 has no conserved phenylalanine or tryptophan at its end. V is TRBV10-1 and J is TRBJ1-1; 7 bases match TRBD1. This CDR3 comprises 15 residues. Per the germline V gene, CDR1 is WNHNN and CDR2 is SYGVQD (reference sequence). The CDR3 here is CASSDNRGKNIEAFS. CDR3 nucleotide sequence: TGCGCCAGCAGTGACAACAGGGGAAAGAACATTGAAGCTTTCTCT.

As to this clonotype: A read error is possible here, since a much larger clone lies one base away. The gene calls are TRBV20-1 and TRBJ2-1; 8 nucleotides align to TRBD2. Trimming cost V 0 bases and J 8 bases; bases outside gene matches: 12. In germline, CDR1 is DFQATT, CDR2 SNEGSKA (reference sequence). The CDR3 covers 16 residues. CDR3 nucleotide sequence: TGCAGTGCTAGAGATCGGCCAGCGGGAGCTAGGTATGAGCAGTTCTTC. It encodes CSARDRPAGARYEQFF.

Of note for this clonotype: This likely comes from a read error, as the CDR3 has no conserved phenylalanine or tryptophan at its end. CDR3 in amino acids: CASRGAAFRAGEQYY. For the CDR3, the DNA is TGTGCCAGCAGGGGGGCTGCGTTCCGGGCTGGCGAGCAGTACTAC. The J gene is TRBJ2-7, the V gene TRBV6-2 or TRBV6-3; weak D call: TRBD1 (6 bases). There are 15 residues in the CDR3. CDR1 MNHEY and CDR2 SVGEGT come from the germline V gene. V was clipped by 6 bases and J by 6 bases, with 21 bases between them.

Comments on this clonotype: At one end, the junction sequence differs from germline, possibly due to a read error. V and J are TRBV29-1 and TRBJ1-2, with D maybe TRBD1 (6 bases). CDR3 length: 13 amino acids. In germline, CDR1 is SQVTM, CDR2 ANQGSEA. CDR3 sequence: CGGLLWTTYSYTF. The CDR3 nucleotides read TGCGGGGGGCTGTTATGGACGACCTATAGCTACACCTTC.

Concerning this clonotype itself: This CDR3 is missing its conserved last phenylalanine or tryptophan, likely due to a read error. This chain links TRBV4-1 with TRBJ1-1, with D maybe TRBD1 (5 bases). Looked up from germline, CDR1 is MGHRA and CDR2 is YSYEKL. The CDR3 consists of 12 residues. CDR3 region: CASSLIGTTAFY. The CDR3 nucleotides are TGTGCCAGCAGCCTCATTGGGACGACGGCTTTCTAT.

The chain recombines TRBV6-5 with TRBJ2-1, with 8 nucleotides matching TRBD1. The V and J ends lost 6 bases and 6 bases, in that order; junction bases with no gene match: 10. The germline V gene has CDR1 MNHEY and CDR2 SVGAGI. The CDR3 has 15 amino acids. The CDR3 is CASRIGQGIFNEQFF. CDR3 nucleotide sequence: TGTGCCAGCAGGATCGGACAGGGTATCTTCAATGAGCAGTTCTTC.

A note on this clonotype: Germline and junction disagree at one end, which may indicate a read error. The V and J genes are TRBV20-1 and TRBJ1-5, with D possibly being TRBD1 (5 bases). The CDR3 contains 15 residues. Germline V gene sequence: CDR1 DFQATT, CDR2 SNEGSKA (reference sequence). The CDR3: CSARDLERGNQRQHF. As DNA, the CDR3 is TGCAGTGCTAGAGATTTGGAGAGGGGCAATCAGCGCCAGCATTTT.

This clonotype appeared many times. The rearrangement uses TRBV7-9 and TRBJ2-5; D call uncertain. This CDR3 is built from 15 residues. The germline V gene encodes CDR1 SEHNR and CDR2 FQNEAQ (reference sequence). V lost 5 bases, J lost 0 bases, and 13 bases lay in between. This chain's CDR3 is CASSPRSQNQETQYF. The CDR3 DNA is TGTGCCAGCAGCCCCCGATCCCAGAACCAAGAGACCCAGTACTTC.

Details on this clonotype: Because the CDR3 is missing its conserved closing phenylalanine or tryptophan, this is likely a read error. Because the CDR3's place on the DNA is in doubt, the DNA is left out and the CDR3 is given as listed by TCRdb. CDR3: CASNYLGDGRGRYL. The chain recombines TRBV6-6 with TRBJ2-7; TRBD1 is the table's D call, not checked against the DNA. Both ends counted, the CDR3 spans 14 residues. The germline V gene has CDR1 MNHNY and CDR2 SVGAGI (reference sequence).